The 26 T cell receptor beta chains listed next were all sequenced from one sample in a study of cytomegalovirus exposure and HLA in healthy donors. This table comes from immunoSEQ multiplex PCR, and its TCRdb copy is limited to in-frame clones, with some not included. The table includes tens of thousands of clones, more than 70% detected once. The material sequenced was PBMCs. The receptors originated from a woman aged 18-29 years in good health and CMV-seropositive.

The chain joins TRBV5-4 to TRBJ2-5; 7 bases map to TRBD1. The CDR3 loop spans 14 amino acids. The junction had 4 bases not matched to a gene; V was cut back by 4 bases and J by 1 base. Germline loops: CDR1 SGHNT, CDR2 YYREEE (reference sequence). The CDR3 nucleotides are TGTGCCAGCAGCCTCCGGGACAGCCAAGAGACCCAGTACTTC. Its translation: CASSLRDSQETQYF.

The chain joins TRBV7-3 to TRBJ2-3; D is unclear. This CDR3 contains 13 residues. V was cut by 3 bases and J by 6 bases, with 10 bases left in between. Germline V gene data show CDR1 as SGHTA and CDR2 as FQGTGA. CDR3: CASSFYFGDTQYF. The CDR3 DNA is TGTGCCAGCAGCTTTTACTTCGGGGATACGCAGTATTTT.

This rearrangement joins TRBV19 to TRBJ1-5, with TRBD1 matching over 7 bases. The V gene end was trimmed by 6 bases and the J gene end by 4 bases; junction bases not matched to a gene: 9. The CDR3 covers 15 residues. Germline assignment: CDR1 LNHDA and CDR2 SQIVND (reference sequence). The CDR3 DNA is TGTGCCAGTAGAAACCCTGGGACAGTTAATCAGCCCCAGCATTTT. This sequence encodes CASRNPGTVNQPQHF.

The genes are TRBV6-1 and TRBJ1-6; no definite D call. CDR1 is MNHNS and CDR2 is SASEGT in the germline V gene. The CDR3 is 17 amino acids. The V end lost 2 bases, the J end lost 0 bases, and 11 bases lay between the germline ends. The CDR3 bases are TGTGCCAGCAGTGAAAGTGACATACGCTCCTATAATTCACCCCTCCACTTT. Protein product: CASSESDIRSYNSPLHF.

V usage is TRBV18 and J usage is TRBJ1-6, with D perhaps TRBD1 (6 bases). V lost 4 bases to trimming and J lost 4 bases, with 14 bases between them. Per the germline V gene, CDR1 is KGHSH and CDR2 is LQKENI. The CDR3 length is 16 residues. CDR3 protein: CASSLQGQFYNSPLHF. The CDR3 nucleotides are TGTGCCAGCTCACTACAAGGACAGTTTTATAATTCACCCCTCCACTTT.

The chain links TRBV7-2 to TRBJ1-6, with 7 nucleotides matching TRBD1. CDR1 SGHTA and CDR2 FQGNSA come from the germline V gene. V was clipped by 2 bases and J by 7 bases; unmatched bases: 8. The CDR3 runs to 16 residues. The DNA for the CDR3 is TGTGCCAGCAGCTTAATGGGGGGACAGATAAATTCACCCCTCCACTTT. It is translated as CASSLMGGQINSPLHF.

CDR3 sequence (DNA): TGTGCTAGTGGTTTTGGACCGGGACAGGGAACCGGGGAGCTGTTTTTT. Protein product: CASGFGPGQGTGELFF. The V call is TRBV12-5, the J call TRBJ2-2, with TRBD1 matching 9 bases. The length of the CDR3 is 16 residues. J lost 5 bases, V lost 3 bases, and 7 bases had no gene match. CDR1 is LGHNT, CDR2 FRNRAP, per germline. Complete variable domain (other parts from reference TRBV12-5 and TRBJ2-2): DARVTQTPRHKVTEMGQEVTMRCQPILGHNTVFWYRQTMMQGLELLAYFRNRAPLDDSGMPKDRFSAEMPDATLATLKIQPSEPRDSAVYFCASGFGPGQGTGELFFGEGSRLTVL.

The chain employs TRBV5-1 and TRBJ2-7, with TRBD2 identical over 8 bases. The CDR3 contains 15 residues. V gave up 4 bases and J gave up 0 bases; unmatched junction bases: 6. Per germline, CDR1 SGHRS and CDR2 YFSETQ. This chain's CDR3 is CASSIPGRASYEQYF. The CDR3 nucleotides are TGCGCCAGCAGCATCCCCGGGAGGGCCTCCTACGAGCAGTACTTC.

The chain employs TRBV7-6 and TRBJ1-4; D is perhaps TRBD1 (6 bases). Germline V gives CDR1 SGHVS, CDR2 FNYEAQ. This CDR3 has 17 residues. V lost 4 bases, J lost 3 bases, and 18 bases lay in between. The CDR3 here is CASSYRDNRPPNEKLFF. For the CDR3, the DNA is TGTGCCAGCAGCTACCGGGACAATCGGCCACCTAATGAAAAACTGTTTTTT. Drawing the rest from reference TRBV7-6 and TRBJ1-4, the complete variable domain is GAGVSQSPRYKVTKRGQDVALRCDPISGHVSLYWYRQALGQGPEFLTYFNYEAQQDKSGLPNDRFSAERPEGSISTLTIQRTEQRDSAMYRCASSYRDNRPPNEKLFFGSGTQLSVL.

CDR3 region: CASSLNPGQPEAFF. For the CDR3, the DNA is TGTGCCAGCAGCCTAAACCCGGGACAGCCGGAGGCTTTCTTT. This chain joins TRBV5-4 and TRBJ1-1; TRBD1 matches at 7 bases. The CDR3 consists of 14 residues. V lost 4 bases to trimming and J lost 11 bases; unmatched junction nucleotides: 14. Germline V CDR1 and CDR2: SGHNT, YYREEE (reference sequence). Using reference TRBV5-4 and TRBJ1-1 for the parts outside the CDR3, the full variable domain is ETGVTQSPTHLIKTRGQQVTLRCSSQSGHNTVSWYQQALGQGPQFIFQYYREEENGRGNFPPRFSGLQFPNYSSELNVNALELDDSALYLCASSLNPGQPEAFFGQGTRLTVV.

The rearrangement links TRBV9 to TRBJ2-1; 10 bases map to TRBD2. This CDR3 is 15 amino acids long. The trim removed 0 bases at V and 4 bases at J, leaving 1 base unmatched. Germline V lookup: CDR1 SGDLS, CDR2 YYNGEE. The CDR3 loop reads CASSVEAGGYNEQFF. CDR3 DNA sequence: TGTGCCAGCAGCGTAGAAGCGGGGGGGTACAATGAGCAGTTCTTC. The full variable domain, with the rest looked up from reference TRBV9 and TRBJ2-1, is DSGVTQTPKHLITATGQRVTLRCSPRSGDLSVYWYQQSLDQGLQFLIQYYNGEERAKGNILERFSAQQFPDLHSELNLSSLELGDSALYFCASSVEAGGYNEQFFGPGTRLTVL.

The chain recombines TRBV29-1 with TRBJ1-4, with a tentative D call TRBD1 (5 bases). Germline assignment: CDR1 SQVTM and CDR2 ANQGSEA. This CDR3 comprises 15 residues. Trimming cost V 0 bases and J 3 bases, with 11 bases left between them. The CDR3 bases are TGCAGCGTTGAAGAGGAGGGGTTGTCTAATGAAAAACTGTTTTTT. Translating it yields CSVEEEGLSNEKLFF.

CDR3 loop: CASRWGGGVSYNEQFF. In DNA, the CDR3 is TGTGCCAGCCGGTGGGGCGGGGGGGTCAGCTACAATGAGCAGTTCTTC. The chain couples TRBV2 to TRBJ2-1, with TRBD2 matching over 9 bases. V shed 8 bases and J 3 bases; nucleotides not matched to a gene: 11. This CDR3 is 16 amino acids long. Germline loops: CDR1 SNHLY, CDR2 FYNNEI.

V and J are TRBV30 and TRBJ2-2, with 8 nucleotides matching TRBD2. The CDR3 runs to 14 residues. The trim removed 2 bases at V and 5 bases at J, leaving 4 bases unmatched. Germline loops: CDR1 GTSNPN, CDR2 SVGIG (reference sequence). The DNA of the CDR3 is TGTGCCTGGAGTACACTAGCGGAAACCGGGGAGCTGTTTTTT. Translation: CAWSTLAETGELFF.

The gene calls are TRBV7-3 and TRBJ2-3, with D unclear. The ends were cut back, 2 bases at V and 2 bases at J, with 5 bases in the middle. The CDR3 runs 13 residues. The germline CDR1 and CDR2 sequences are SGHTA and FQGTGA. CDR3 nucleotides: TGTGCCAGCAGCTTAGGGCACACAGATACGCAGTATTTT. Its protein product is CASSLGHTDTQYF.

About this clone itself: An end of the junction does not agree with germline; a read error may underlie this. This chain links TRBV7-7 with TRBJ1-3; no clear D. The CDR3 consists of 13 residues. In germline, CDR1 is SSHAT, CDR2 FNYEAQ (reference sequence). CDR3 DNA: TGTGCTAGCAGCTTTGGTCGCCGGAACACCATATATTTT. This translates into CASSFGRRNTIYF.

The chain employs TRBV5-8 and TRBJ2-3, with no clear D. In germline, CDR1 is SGHTS, CDR2 YDEGEE. Trimming shortened V by 1 base and J by 2 bases, and 8 bases separated the two germline ends. The CDR3 extends over 14 amino acids. Here the CDR3 reads CASSLQVVTDTQYF. The CDR3 coding sequence is TGTGCCAGCAGCTTGCAGGTGGTCACAGATACGCAGTATTTT. Full variable domain (missing parts from reference TRBV5-8 and TRBJ2-3): EAGVTQSPTHLIKTRGQQATLRCSPISGHTSVYWYQQALGLGLQFLLWYDEGEERNRGNFPPRFSGRQFPNYSSELNVNALELEDSALYLCASSLQVVTDTQYFGPGTRLTVL.

This chain connects TRBV11-3 to TRBJ2-2; D uncertain. V lost 5 bases and J lost 2, with 3 bases in between. The CDR3 runs to 12 residues. Germline loops: CDR1 SGHNT, CDR2 YENEEA. The CDR3 loop is CASSPNTGELFF. DNA of the CDR3: TGTGCCAGCAGCCCAAACACCGGGGAGCTGTTTTTT.

The chain has TRBV6-1 and TRBJ1-2, with a tentative D call TRBD1 (6 bases). Per the germline V gene, CDR1 is MNHNS and CDR2 is SASEGT. The V end lost 2 bases, the J end lost 4 bases, and 14 bases lay between the germline ends. This CDR3 is built from 15 residues. The chain's CDR3 is CASSERAGTLYGYTF. CDR3 nucleotide sequence: TGTGCCAGCAGTGAAAGGGCTGGGACACTCTATGGCTACACCTTC.

J is TRBJ1-2 and V is TRBV6-1, with a possible D match to TRBD1 (5 bases). The length of the CDR3 is 13 residues. With 4 bases removed from V and 8 bases from J, the gap between germline ends came to 14 bases. In germline, CDR1 is MNHNS, CDR2 SASEGT. The CDR3 DNA follows: TGTGCCAGCAGTGGGCTGGGGCTAGAAGGCTACACCTTC. Its translation: CASSGLGLEGYTF.

This sequence joins TRBV6-5 and TRBJ1-4, with 7 bases identical to TRBD1. Per germline, CDR1 MNHEY and CDR2 SVGAGI. The CDR3 spans 16 residues. V shed 4 bases and J 7 bases; nucleotides not matched to a gene: 12. The CDR3 region is CASSSRPGQPGEKLFF. The DNA of the CDR3 is TGTGCCAGCAGTTCGAGACCGGGACAGCCGGGTGAAAAACTGTTTTTT.

The CDR3 DNA reads as TGCGCCAGCAGTCAGGGGAATTCGAACACCGGGGAGCTGTTTTTT. Encoded protein: CASSQGNSNTGELFF. The chain carries TRBV10-1 and TRBJ2-2, with D perhaps matching TRBD1 (6 bases). The CDR3 totals 15 residues. Trimming removed 5 bases at V and 0 bases at J, with 10 bases between. The V gene's germline CDR1 is WNHNN and CDR2 SYGVQD (reference sequence).

The rearrangement links TRBV4-3 to TRBJ2-7; TRBD1 might be the D (5 bases). Trimming shortened V by 2 bases and J by 0 bases, and 17 bases separated the two germline ends. Germline CDR1 is LGHNA and CDR2 is YSLEER. There are 17 residues in the CDR3. The CDR3 loop reads CASSQWPNRRSSYEQYF. CDR3 DNA sequence: TGCGCCAGCAGCCAATGGCCCAACAGGAGAAGCTCCTACGAGCAGTACTTC.

The chain joins TRBV5-1 to TRBJ2-5, with D possibly being TRBD2 (6 bases). The germline CDR1 and CDR2 sequences are SGHRS and YFSETQ. The ends were cut back, 0 bases at V and 4 bases at J, with 10 bases in the middle. The CDR3 covers 14 residues. This chain's CDR3 is CASSLVSGRETQYF. The CDR3 nucleotides read TGCGCCAGCAGCTTGGTTAGCGGCAGAGAGACCCAGTACTTC.

CDR3 bases: TGCGCCAGCAGCCAAGATCCGGGGAACACTGAAGCTTTCTTT. This codes for CASSQDPGNTEAFF. The chain uses TRBV4-1 and TRBJ1-1; D is uncertain. V was pared by 0 bases and J by 1 base, with 6 bases between. The CDR3 contains 14 residues. In germline, CDR1 is MGHRA, CDR2 YSYEKL.

This clone was seen once. The V gene is TRBV4-1, the J gene TRBJ2-5; TRBD2 matches 11 bases. The CDR3 covers 17 residues. Trimming removed 0 bases from V and 5 bases from J; junction bases left unmatched: 8. Per germline, CDR1 MGHRA and CDR2 YSYEKL. This CDR3 reads CASSQETHSGGAETQYF. Here the CDR3 DNA reads TGCGCCAGCAGCCAAGAAACTCATAGCGGGGGGGCCGAGACCCAGTACTTC.